This TCR beta chain was sequenced in a study of a mutant IDH1 vaccine in newly diagnosed glioma. In the study overall: Beforehand, treatment had been radiotherapy, temozolomide, or both; the majority received both.

Produced via immunoSEQ multiplex PCR; TCRdb's table is partial and in-frame only. The sample has 50,000 or so clones; 70% to 90% are singletons. CDR3 size: 15 residues. V was trimmed by 4 bases and J by 0 bases, leaving 10 bases between them. Germline V CDR1 and CDR2: SGHTS, YDEGEE. As for time point: baseline, week 1 (first vaccination visit). Treatment in this sample: pre-vaccination baseline after standard-of-care therapy. The genes are TRBV5-8 and TRBJ2-2; D gene uncertain. The clonotype originates from a man aged 35 to 55 with glioma. This sample comprised PBMCs, obtained from a glioma patient treated with radiotherapy, temozolomide or both. The CDR3 reads CASSRLHTNTGELFF. CDR3 bases: TGTGCCAGCAGCCGACTTCACACGAACACCGGGGAGCTGTTTTTT.